The T cell receptor (beta chain) described here comes from a study of cytomegalovirus exposure and HLA in healthy donors. Overall study context: Approximately 85 million unique TCRs from HLA-typed donors were held in an early data release.

Per the germline V gene, CDR1 is SEHNR and CDR2 is FQNEAQ (reference sequence). The CDR3 spans 12 residues. A note on this clone: At one of its ends the junction is not consistent with the germline gene, which may arise from a read error.

The PCR ran on 60 Vbeta and 13 Jbeta primers. Original data processing: In a later analysis, the count reached about 80 million unique TCR beta chains, with around 11 million shared. Sequenced by immunoSEQ multiplex PCR; TCRdb stores in-frame clones only, minus some. V, J and clone size reflect that table, while D and trimming were determined from the DNA. This table holds approximately 280,000 clones, 70% to 90% found once. Source material: PBMCs. The V gene is TRBV7-9, the J gene TRBJ2-7; the match to TRBD1 covers 7 bases. The sequence came from a man aged 35 to 55 in good health and CMV-seropositive. CDR3 in amino acids: CSSSPTGREQYF. The CDR3 DNA follows: TGTTCCAGCAGCCCGACAGGGCGGGAGCAGTACTTC.